The 19 T cell receptor beta chains reported below all come from one sample, sequenced in a study of T cell responses to AZD1222 COVID-19 vaccine. Data came from immunoSEQ multiplex PCR; TCRdb stores just in-frame clones and leaves some out. The sample holds around 160,000 clones; about nine tenths are singletons and the top ten take approximately 2.7%. The material sequenced was peripheral blood, taken on day 0 of MenACWY control vaccination. Source of these receptors: an adult in good health.

The V and J genes are TRBV6-5 and TRBJ2-6, with D possibly matching TRBD1 (6 bases). This CDR3 has 13 amino acids. With 11 bases removed from V and 2 bases from J, the gap between germline ends came to 10 bases. Looked up from germline, CDR1 is MNHEY and CDR2 is SVGAGI. CDR3 sequence reads: CAVSGAGANVLTF. The CDR3 bases are TGTGCCGTCTCAGGGGCTGGGGCCAACGTCCTGACTTTC.

J is TRBJ1-2 and V is TRBV7-2; no reliable D call. The ends were cut back, 3 bases at V and 4 bases at J, with 15 bases in the middle. This CDR3 region has 15 residues. Germline V gene data show CDR1 as SGHTA and CDR2 as FQGNSA. For the CDR3, the DNA is TGTGCCAGCAGCTTTAGTACTACAGCTCCCTATGGCTACACCTTC. Its translation is CASSFSTTAPYGYTF.

The chain has TRBV6-1 and TRBJ1-1, with TRBD1 as a possible D gene (5 bases). The V gene lost 2 bases and the J gene lost 1 base, with 20 bases spanning the gap. Germline CDR1 is MNHNS and CDR2 is SASEGT. The CDR3 contains 18 residues. CDR3 DNA sequence: TGTGCCAGCAGTGAAAAGGGGAGGGGTGAGCATCCGAACACTGAAGCTTTCTTT. This translates into CASSEKGRGEHPNTEAFF.

The V call is TRBV3-1 (or the pseudogene TRBV3-2), the J call TRBJ2-7; D possibly corresponds to TRBD1 (7 bases). The germline V and J ends were trimmed by 5 bases and 0 bases, with 23 bases remaining between them. CDR1 and CDR2 from the germline V gene are LGHDT and YNNKEL (reference sequence). The CDR3 spans 18 residues. In DNA, the CDR3 is TGTGCCAGCAGCGGCTGGGGGGACAGTAACCTAATCTCCTACGAGCAGTACTTC. Protein: CASSGWGDSNLISYEQYF.

V is TRBV5-1 and J is TRBJ2-1; D is undetermined. The V gene lost 0 bases and the J gene lost 8 bases, with 12 bases spanning the gap. Germline assignment: CDR1 SGHRS and CDR2 YFSETQ. This CDR3 has 14 residues. DNA for the CDR3: TGCGCCAGCAGCTTGGTGGTCGGTGGTCATGAGCAGTTCTTC. It is translated as CASSLVVGGHEQFF.

The V and J genes are TRBV12-2 and TRBJ2-3; TRBD2 is taken as the D call from the table, unchecked against the DNA. TRBV12-2 is assigned pseudogene status. The CDR3 has 16 amino acids. The CDR3 DNA is TGTGCAAGTCGGGGCGGGACTAGCGGGAGCACAGATACGCAGTATTTT. This codes for CASRGGTSGSTDTQYF.

This chain links TRBV4-1 with TRBJ1-2; D perhaps matches TRBD1 (5 bases). Germline assignment: CDR1 MGHRA and CDR2 YSYEKL. The CDR3 runs 16 residues. Trimming shortened V by 0 bases and J by 0 bases, and 11 bases separated the two germline ends. The CDR3 here is CASSQDPGRTNYGYTF. The CDR3 DNA follows: TGCGCCAGCAGCCAAGATCCAGGGCGCACTAACTATGGCTACACCTTC.

The chain recombines TRBV3-1 (or the pseudogene TRBV3-2) with TRBJ2-1, with TRBD2 matching over 11 bases. The CDR3 is made up of 13 amino acids. The V and J ends lost 4 bases and 9 bases, in that order; junction bases with no gene match: 2. Germline V CDR1 and CDR2: LGHDT, YNNKEL (reference sequence). CDR3 amino acids: CASSLAGGGEQFF. The CDR3, as DNA: TGTGCCAGCAGCCTAGCGGGAGGGGGTGAGCAGTTCTTC.

This chain connects TRBV2 to TRBJ2-1, with 14 bases aligning to TRBD2. Unmatched junction bases numbered 2, after V lost 6 bases and J lost 1 base. The CDR3 extends over 16 amino acids. CDR1 is SNHLY and CDR2 is FYNNEI in the germline V gene. The CDR3 protein is CASRGLAGVSYNEQFF. The CDR3 DNA reads TGTGCCAGCAGGGGACTAGCGGGAGTATCCTACAATGAGCAGTTCTTC.

This clone was found a few times. The same CDR3 can be traced to other DNA sequences in this sample. The rearrangement links TRBV9 to TRBJ1-1; D gene uncertain. Trimming removed 0 bases from V and 1 base from J, with 10 bases in between. The CDR3 extends over 15 amino acids. The germline V gene has CDR1 SGDLS and CDR2 YYNGEE. In nucleotides, the CDR3 is TGTGCCAGCAGCGTAGGGGCAGCCTGGAACACTGAAGCTTTCTTT. This encodes CASSVGAAWNTEAFF. Full variable domain (outside the CDR3, taken from reference TRBV9 and TRBJ1-1): DSGVTQTPKHLITATGQRVTLRCSPRSGDLSVYWYQQSLDQGLQFLIQYYNGEERAKGNILERFSAQQFPDLHSELNLSSLELGDSALYFCASSVGAAWNTEAFFGQGTRLTVV.

V and J are TRBV5-1 and TRBJ2-7; TRBD1 might be the D (6 bases). The germline V gene encodes CDR1 SGHRS and CDR2 YFSETQ. V gave up 0 bases and J gave up 2 bases, with 9 bases separating them. The CDR3 consists of 14 residues. CDR3 DNA sequence: TGCGCCAGCAGCTTGGACAGGGTCCCCTACGAGCAGTACTTC. It codes for CASSLDRVPYEQYF. Full variable domain (rest looked up from reference TRBV5-1 and TRBJ2-7): KAGVTQTPRYLIKTRGQQVTLSCSPISGHRSVSWYQQTPGQGLQFLFEYFSETQRNKGNFPGRFSGRQFSNSRSEMNVSTLELGDSALYLCASSLDRVPYEQYFGPGTRLTVT.

The chain has TRBV28 and TRBJ1-6; D may be TRBD1 (6 bases). This CDR3 spans 14 amino acids. V lost 6 bases and J 8 bases, leaving 14 bases between the germline ends. CDR1 is MDHEN, CDR2 SYDVKM, per germline. As DNA, the CDR3 is TGTGCCAGCAGGACGTGGAACAGGGATTCACCCCTCCACTTT. This gives the protein CASRTWNRDSPLHF.

The gene calls are TRBV13 and TRBJ2-7, with D perhaps matching TRBD1 (7 bases). This CDR3 has 14 amino acids. V gave up 6 bases and J gave up 0 bases, with 12 bases separating them. Germline CDR1 and CDR2: PRHDT and FYEKMQ (reference sequence). The CDR3 nucleotides read TGTGCCAGCAGTGGAGGGGGCAGCTCCTACGAGCAGTACTTC. As protein: CASSGGGSSYEQYF.

The genes are TRBV10-3 and TRBJ2-2; maybe TRBD2 (6 bases). This CDR3 has 14 residues. Trimming took off 3 bases at V and 5 bases at J, with 10 bases between the two ends. Germline CDR1 reads ENHRY; CDR2 reads SYGVKD. CDR3 in amino acids: CAISDNGGTGELFF. The CDR3 DNA follows: TGTGCCATCAGTGACAATGGGGGGACCGGGGAGCTGTTTTTT.

This clone was detected once. This rearrangement joins TRBV2 to TRBJ1-5; 7 nucleotides agree with TRBD1. Germline CDR1 reads SNHLY; CDR2 reads FYNNEI. The CDR3 loop spans 14 amino acids. Losses at the gene ends were 4 bases for V and 4 bases for J; bases not matched to a gene: 4. The DNA of the CDR3 is TGTGCCAGCAGTGCCGACAGGGAAAATCAGCCCCAGCATTTT. As protein: CASSADRENQPQHF.

This CDR3 is CASSLQGTTYEQYF. The CDR3 region has the DNA TGTGCCAGCAGCTTACAGGGGACAACATACGAGCAGTACTTC. The chain couples TRBV7-8 to TRBJ2-7; maybe TRBD1 (6 bases). Germline V gives CDR1 SGHVS, CDR2 FQNEAQ. The V end lost 2 bases, the J end lost 4 bases, and 12 bases lay between the germline ends. The CDR3 has 14 amino acids.

This chain joins TRBV18 and TRBJ2-1, with 11 bases lining up with TRBD2. This CDR3 has 16 residues. Germline CDR1 reads KGHSH; CDR2 reads LQKENI. V lost 4 bases, J lost 4 bases, and 6 bases stayed unmatched. CDR3: CASSRTGTSGYNEQFF. The CDR3 bases are TGTGCCAGCTCACGTACCGGGACTAGCGGTTACAATGAGCAGTTCTTC.

The chain employs TRBV7-9 and TRBJ1-1; 7 bases line up with TRBD1. Losses at the gene ends were 5 bases for V and 2 bases for J; bases not matched to a gene: 11. The germline CDR1 and CDR2 sequences are SEHNR and FQNEAQ (reference sequence). The CDR3 runs to 16 residues. CDR3 in amino acids: CASSPRGTAANTEAFF. CDR3 nucleotides: TGTGCCAGCAGCCCTAGGGGGACAGCAGCAAACACTGAAGCTTTCTTT.

The rearrangement links TRBV2 to TRBJ1-6; TRBD1 is a possible D gene (5 bases). Trimming pared 11 bases from V and 4 bases from J, leaving 12 bases between. This CDR3 is built from 13 residues. Germline CDR1 SNHLY, CDR2 FYNNEI. The CDR3 nucleotides are TGTGCCGGTACGGGGGATTATAATTCACCCCTCCACTTT. Translating it yields CAGTGDYNSPLHF.